This T cell receptor beta chain was observed in a study of preoperative IRX-2 immunotherapy in early breast cancer. The treatment here: preoperative locoregional IRX-2 cytokine immunotherapy. V trimming: 4 bases; J trimming: 4 bases; junction bases outside the gene matches: 3. Germline V gene data show CDR1 as SGHRS and CDR2 as YFSETQ. This CDR3 region has 14 residues. Assay used: immunoSEQ multiplex PCR; TCRdb lists only in-frame clones, some missing. The sample shows approximately 20,000 clones, around four fifths of them seen only once. This chain joins TRBV5-1 and TRBJ1-5; the match to TRBD1 covers 9 bases. The sequencing used lymph node tissue, collected after IRX-2 immunotherapy. This TCR was sampled from a human donor with breast cancer. The CDR3 reads CASSPGTGNQPQHF. The CDR3 DNA reads TGCGCCAGCAGCCCCGGGACAGGGAATCAGCCCCAGCATTTT.